This paragraph reports one TCR beta chain. Its antigen is not identified. This entry comes from a study of shared clonotypes between healthy human individuals. Study results and caveats: Only blood samples were collected, and tissue repertoires likely differ. Shared clonotypes across all four donors exceeded non-shared ones in generation probability. Generally, naive subsets (rather than memory subsets) showed larger estimated richness.

The trim removed 3 bases at V and 3 bases at J, leaving 6 bases unmatched. Germline values: CDR1 ENHRY, CDR2 SYGVKD. The CDR3 has 16 amino acids. Terminally differentiated effector memory CD45RA+ cells were excluded from the naive CD8 cells, which were CD45RO-negative and positively selected for CCR7. There were no recent acute infections or vaccinations among the donors, who were healthy HIV-negative adults. Some clones are missing from TCRdb's copy, which holds only in-frame ones; the method was immunoSEQ multiplex PCR. The table lists millions of clones, roughly 94% of them singletons. The receptor comes from a young man in good health. Sequences were obtained from naive CD8+ T cells sorted from blood. This sequence joins TRBV10-3 and TRBJ2-1; 9 bases agree with TRBD2. In nucleotides, the CDR3 is TGTGCCATCAGTGATCGGGTAGCGGGAGACTACAATGAGCAGTTCTTC. It yields the protein CAISDRVAGDYNEQFF.